The subject of this entry is one T cell receptor (beta chain). These data are taken from a study of cytomegalovirus exposure and HLA in healthy donors. Overall study: A previous analysis identified approximately 110 million unique TCR beta sequences derived from 180 million or so T cells.

Germline V gene lookup returns CDR1 SGDLS and CDR2 YYNGEE. The CDR3 spans 14 residues. Trimming took 4 bases from V and 3 from J; bases not matched to a gene: 7. Primers: 60 Vbeta forward and 13 Jbeta reverse. The table came from immunoSEQ multiplex PCR; TCRdb's copy has only in-frame clones and leaves some out. The data show 110,000 to 150,000 clones, with 84% seen just once and 2% to 2.5% held by the top ten. The TCR originated in a boy aged 2 to 9 in good health and CMV-seronegative. The chain recombines TRBV9 with TRBJ2-7; 7 nucleotides agree with TRBD1. The sample comprised PBMCs. CDR3 in DNA: TGTGCCAGCAGCCTCCGGGACAGTTACTACGAGCAGTACTTC. Encoded protein: CASSLRDSYYEQYF.